The present TCR beta chain was sequenced within a study of blood T cell repertoires in COVID-19. Study-wide background: Some COVID-19 samples were acute and others convalescent; all came from the United States, Italy and Spain. In each case, the material was cDNA or gDNA derived from T cells, B-cell-depleted T cells, or PBMCs.

The ends lost 3 bases at V and 7 bases at J; junction bases unmatched: 6. Per germline, CDR1 KGHDR and CDR2 SFDVKD. This CDR3 comprises 16 residues. Under the authors' procedure: Nucleated cell counts were estimated from reference gene primer amplification. Assay used: immunoSEQ multiplex PCR; TCRdb lists only in-frame clones, some missing. The V and J calls and clone size were taken over from that table, and D and trimming were inferred from the DNA. The data show around 270,000 clones, more than 70% seen once. The chain has TRBV24-1 and TRBJ1-4, with 11 bases matching TRBD1. Sequences were obtained from peripheral blood. This clonotype was obtained from a woman between 45 and 65 years old with acute or convalescent COVID-19. The CDR3 loop reads CATSDADRGRGEKLFF. The CDR3 DNA is TGTGCCACCAGTGATGCGGACAGGGGGCGCGGTGAAAAACTGTTTTTT.